This entry is about one T cell receptor beta chain. Assay: immunoSEQ multiplex PCR; the TCRdb copy retains only in-frame clones and omits some. The repertoire holds 40,000 to 45,000 clones, with around 90% as singletons. The sample originates from a study of blood T cell repertoires in COVID-19. The CDR3 sequence is 15 residues long. V lost 5 bases to trimming and J lost 2 bases; unmatched junction nucleotides: 9. CDR1 is MNHEY and CDR2 is SMNVEV in the germline V gene (reference sequence). The rearrangement joins TRBV27 to TRBJ2-7, with 7 positions matching TRBD2. The material sequenced was peripheral blood. This receptor was identified in a man in his fifties with active COVID-19. The CDR3 sequence: CASSPAGLQTYEQYF. The CDR3 DNA sequence: TGTGCCAGCAGTCCAGCGGGACTCCAGACCTACGAGCAGTACTTC.